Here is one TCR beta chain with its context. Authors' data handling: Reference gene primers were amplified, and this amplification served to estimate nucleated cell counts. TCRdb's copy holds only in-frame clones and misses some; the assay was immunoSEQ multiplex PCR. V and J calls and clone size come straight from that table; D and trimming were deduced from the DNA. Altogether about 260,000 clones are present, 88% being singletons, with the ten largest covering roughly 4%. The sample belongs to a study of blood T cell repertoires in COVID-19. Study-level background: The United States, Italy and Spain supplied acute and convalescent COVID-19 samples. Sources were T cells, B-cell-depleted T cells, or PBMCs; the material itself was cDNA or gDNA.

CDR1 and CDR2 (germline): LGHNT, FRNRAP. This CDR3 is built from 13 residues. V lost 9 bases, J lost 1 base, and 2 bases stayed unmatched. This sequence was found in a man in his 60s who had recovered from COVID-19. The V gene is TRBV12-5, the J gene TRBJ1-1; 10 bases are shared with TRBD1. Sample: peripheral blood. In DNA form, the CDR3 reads TGTGCTAGCGGGGACAGGGGGAACACTGAAGCTTTCTTT. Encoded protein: CASGDRGNTEAFF. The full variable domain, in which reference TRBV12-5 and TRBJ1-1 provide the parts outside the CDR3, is DARVTQTPRHKVTEMGQEVTMRCQPILGHNTVFWYRQTMMQGLELLAYFRNRAPLDDSGMPKDRFSAEMPDATLATLKIQPSEPRDSAVYFCASGDRGNTEAFFGQGTRLTVV.